A single sample is the source of the 22 T cell receptor beta chains below, sequenced in a study of PD-L1 blockade in urothelial cancer. Clones were sequenced by immunoSEQ multiplex PCR, and TCRdb holds only the in-frame ones, with some missing. The data contain more than 45,000 clones, more than 75% of them singletons. Time point defined: peripheral blood 6 weeks after treatment start. Sequencing was performed on PBMCs, taken around atezolizumab (anti-PD-L1) treatment. These receptors were collected from a man aged 55 to 70 with urothelial cancer.

This chain connects TRBV6-1 to TRBJ2-3; D gene ambiguous. Germline V lookup: CDR1 MNHNS, CDR2 SASEGT. Trimming pared 4 bases from V and 3 bases from J, leaving 8 bases between. CDR3 length: 13 residues. The CDR3 DNA sequence: TGTGCCAGCAGTGTAGTTTTTACAGATACGCAGTATTTT. This gives the protein CASSVVFTDTQYF.

In this sample, this clone turned up once. CDR3 amino acids: CASSLDGGGVDTQYF. The CDR3 coding sequence is TGTGCCAGCAGCTTAGATGGCGGGGGAGTAGATACGCAGTATTTT. The chain has TRBV7-9 and TRBJ2-3; 7 bases fit TRBD2. Looked up from germline, CDR1 is SEHNR and CDR2 is FQNEAQ (reference sequence). J gave up 5 bases and V 1 base, and 6 bases lay outside the gene matches. The CDR3 length is 15 residues.

A few counts support this clone. The chain has TRBV5-6 and TRBJ2-1, with 9 bases lining up with TRBD2. The germline gives CDR1 SGHDT, CDR2 YYEEEE. The CDR3 is made up of 16 amino acids. V lost 3 bases to trimming and J lost 4 bases; unmatched junction nucleotides: 8. In nucleotides, the CDR3 is TGTGCCAGCAGCTACTCCCCCAGCGGGGGGTACAATGAGCAGTTCTTC. It codes for CASSYSPSGGYNEQFF. Complete variable domain (other parts from reference TRBV5-6 and TRBJ2-1): DAGVTQSPTHLIKTRGQQVTLRCSPKSGHDTVSWYQQALGQGPQFIFQYYEEEERQRGNFPDRFSGHQFPNYSSELNVNALLLGDSALYLCASSYSPSGGYNEQFFGPGTRLTVL.

The chain links TRBV9 to TRBJ1-4, with TRBD1 as a possible D gene (5 bases). The CDR3 spans 16 residues. Looked up from germline, CDR1 is SGDLS and CDR2 is YYNGEE. Trimming pared 0 bases from V and 2 bases from J, leaving 11 bases between. The CDR3 protein is CASSVGVGGTNEKLFF. The CDR3 DNA is TGTGCCAGCAGCGTAGGGGTTGGGGGGACTAATGAAAAACTGTTTTTT. Filled out from reference TRBV9 and TRBJ1-4, the complete variable domain reads DSGVTQTPKHLITATGQRVTLRCSPRSGDLSVYWYQQSLDQGLQFLIQYYNGEERAKGNILERFSAQQFPDLHSELNLSSLELGDSALYFCASSVGVGGTNEKLFFGSGTQLSVL.

The V gene is TRBV27, the J gene TRBJ2-3; no reliable D call. CDR1 MNHEY and CDR2 SMNVEV come from the germline V gene (reference sequence). V lost 6 bases to trimming and J lost 0 bases, with 10 bases between them. CDR3 length: 14 amino acids. The CDR3 sequence is CASRATESTDTQYF. As DNA, the CDR3 is TGTGCCAGCAGAGCCACAGAGAGCACAGATACGCAGTATTTT.

The chain carries TRBV11-2 and TRBJ2-5; maybe TRBD2 (6 bases). The CDR3 covers 11 residues. CDR1 and CDR2 (germline): SGHAT, FQNNGV. The V end was cut by 5 bases, the J end by 5 bases, with 6 bases between. CDR3 coding DNA: TGTGCCAGCAGCCTAGCGGAGACCCAGTACTTC. Its protein product is CASSLAETQYF.

J is TRBJ1-1 and V is TRBV12-5, with TRBD1 matching 7 bases. The V gene end was trimmed by 6 bases and the J gene end by 3 bases; junction bases not matched to a gene: 7. The length of the CDR3 is 14 residues. Germline loops: CDR1 LGHNT, CDR2 FRNRAP. CDR3 nucleotide sequence: TGTGCTAGTGGATCTGACAGGGACGACACTGAAGCTTTCTTT. The encoded protein is CASGSDRDDTEAFF.

The chain employs TRBV5-5 and TRBJ1-5; a weak D match, TRBD1 (5 bases). V lost 0 bases and J lost 11, with 12 bases in between. The CDR3 is 13 amino acids. Per germline, CDR1 SGHKS and CDR2 YYEKEE (reference sequence). CDR3 sequence reads: CASSLAEGASQHF. The CDR3 DNA sequence: TGTGCCAGCAGCTTGGCTGAAGGGGCCTCCCAGCATTTT.

The V gene is TRBV9, the J gene TRBJ2-7; D might be TRBD1 (6 bases). Per the germline V gene, CDR1 is SGDLS and CDR2 is YYNGEE. The V end was cut by 0 bases, the J end by 4 bases, with 14 bases between. The CDR3 spans 15 residues. CDR3 in amino acids: CASSVGSAGDYEQYF. The CDR3 bases are TGTGCCAGCAGCGTAGGGTCGGCAGGGGATTACGAGCAGTACTTC.

The sample holds a few counts of this clone. The V gene is TRBV5-4, the J gene TRBJ1-2, with a tentative D call TRBD1 (6 bases). V lost 5 bases to trimming and J lost 2 bases, with 13 bases between them. The CDR3 loop spans 14 amino acids. Germline-derived CDR1 and CDR2 are SGHNT and YYREEE (reference sequence). In DNA form, the CDR3 reads TGTGCCAGCAGTTTCGGACAGACGAACTATGGCTACACCTTC. Amino acid sequence: CASSFGQTNYGYTF.

This rearrangement joins TRBV5-1 to TRBJ2-1; D is perhaps TRBD1 (7 bases). The germline V gene has CDR1 SGHRS and CDR2 YFSETQ. This CDR3 comprises 16 residues. Between the trimmed V and J ends, which lost 4 bases and 4 bases, there was a span of 18 bases. CDR3 amino acids: CASSQNPGGGYNEQFF. CDR3 coding DNA: TGCGCCAGCAGCCAGAACCCAGGGGGAGGTTACAATGAGCAGTTCTTC.

This chain uses TRBV7-9 with TRBJ2-7; TRBD2 might be the D (6 bases). This CDR3 region has 14 residues. V was cut by 5 bases and J by 6 bases, with 17 bases left in between. From germline, CDR1 is SEHNR and CDR2 FQNEAQ (reference sequence). This CDR3 is CASSKGGTNSEQYF. CDR3 in DNA: TGTGCCAGCAGCAAAGGAGGGACGAACAGCGAGCAGTACTTC.

The V gene is TRBV9, the J gene TRBJ1-4; 8 bases line up with TRBD1. The germline V gene has CDR1 SGDLS and CDR2 YYNGEE. The CDR3 runs to 15 residues. V was clipped by 1 base and J by 7 bases; unmatched bases: 6. CDR3 loop: CASSVTGQEGEKLFF. The CDR3 nucleotides are TGTGCCAGCAGCGTAACGGGACAGGAGGGTGAAAAACTGTTTTTT.

The chain has TRBV5-4 and TRBJ1-2; 8 bases are shared with TRBD1. This CDR3 region has 15 residues. CDR1 and CDR2 (germline): SGHNT, YYREEE (reference sequence). V gave up 4 bases and J gave up 8 bases; unmatched junction bases: 13. Here the CDR3 reads CASSTKQGGLRGYTF. In nucleotides, the CDR3 is TGTGCCAGCAGCACCAAACAGGGGGGACTGAGGGGCTACACCTTC.

The CDR3 sequence is CASSTGTGVYGYTF. In DNA, the CDR3 is TGTGCCAGTAGTACCGGGACAGGGGTCTATGGCTACACCTTC. This chain uses TRBV19 with TRBJ1-2; 10 nucleotides align to TRBD1. V lost 4 bases to trimming and J lost 4 bases; unmatched junction nucleotides: 3. The CDR3 consists of 14 residues. Germline CDR1 is LNHDA and CDR2 is SQIVND (reference sequence).

The chain uses TRBV18 and TRBJ1-4, with a weak D call TRBD1 (5 bases). This CDR3 has 14 amino acids. Germline V gene lookup returns CDR1 KGHSH and CDR2 LQKENI. V lost 2 bases and J 4 bases, leaving 8 bases between the germline ends. CDR3 in DNA: TGTGCCAGCTCACCAGAAGGGGTTAATGAAAAACTGTTTTTT. Protein: CASSPEGVNEKLFF.

This clone appeared once. The CDR3 DNA follows: TGCGCCAGCAGCCAAGATTCCGACAGCGCCCCATCCTACGAGCAGTACTTC. It specifies CASSQDSDSAPSYEQYF. The chain uses TRBV4-1 and TRBJ2-7, with D tentatively TRBD1 (5 bases). Germline loops: CDR1 MGHRA, CDR2 YSYEKL. V was cut by 0 bases and J by 1 base, with 16 bases left in between. The CDR3 extends over 17 amino acids.

The chain uses TRBV9 and TRBJ2-2; TRBD2 agrees at 11 bases. This CDR3 contains 17 residues. The V gene end was trimmed by 4 bases and the J gene end by 1 base; junction bases not matched to a gene: 6. Per germline, CDR1 SGDLS and CDR2 YYNGEE. The CDR3 DNA is TGTGCCAGCAGCCTCCACGGACTAGCGGGGAACACCGGGGAGCTGTTTTTT. Its protein product is CASSLHGLAGNTGELFF. Using reference TRBV9 and TRBJ2-2 for the parts outside the CDR3, the full variable domain is DSGVTQTPKHLITATGQRVTLRCSPRSGDLSVYWYQQSLDQGLQFLIQYYNGEERAKGNILERFSAQQFPDLHSELNLSSLELGDSALYFCASSLHGLAGNTGELFFGEGSRLTVL.

V gene TRBV28 combines with J gene TRBJ1-5, with a possible D match to TRBD1 (6 bases). Germline V gene lookup returns CDR1 MDHEN and CDR2 SYDVKM. The CDR3 has 15 amino acids. Trimming removed 5 bases from V and 0 bases from J, with 11 bases in between. CDR3 region: CASSNRRGSNQPQHF. As DNA, the CDR3 is TGTGCCAGCAGTAACCGCAGGGGTAGCAATCAGCCCCAGCATTTT. Supplemented by reference TRBV28 and TRBJ1-5, the full variable domain reads DVKVTQSSRYLVKRTGEKVFLECVQDMDHENMFWYRQDPGLGLRLIYFSYDVKMKEKGDIPEGYSVSREKKERFSLILESASTNQTSMYLCASSNRRGSNQPQHFGDGTRLSIL.

The chain is built from TRBV4-1 and TRBJ1-4; tentatively, D is TRBD1 (6 bases). Germline V gene sequence: CDR1 MGHRA, CDR2 YSYEKL. Trimming left V 5 bases short and J 4 bases short, with 11 bases between. This CDR3 comprises 14 residues. For the CDR3, the DNA is TGCGCCAGCAGCAAAACAGGGAATAATGAAAAACTGTTTTTT. It encodes CASSKTGNNEKLFF.

The CDR3 sequence is CASSPEGRTDTQYF. CDR3 nucleotide sequence: TGTGCCAGCTCACCAGAGGGAAGAACAGATACGCAGTATTTT. This chain links TRBV18 with TRBJ2-3; TRBD2 might be the D (5 bases). Trimming removed 2 bases from V and 3 bases from J, with 9 bases in between. This CDR3 is 14 amino acids long. Germline V gene lookup returns CDR1 KGHSH and CDR2 LQKENI.

The rearrangement uses TRBV9 and TRBJ1-4; 7 positions match TRBD1. Trimming removed 4 bases from V and 5 bases from J; junction bases left unmatched: 5. The length of the CDR3 is 14 residues. The germline V gene has CDR1 SGDLS and CDR2 YYNGEE. The CDR3 spells CASSFGQANEKLFF. The CDR3 DNA follows: TGTGCCAGCAGCTTCGGACAGGCCAATGAAAAACTGTTTTTT.